This T cell receptor beta chain is drawn from a study of T-cell reconstitution after alpha-beta-depleted transplantation in children. Germline CDR1 and CDR2: MGHRA and YSYEKL. Trimming left V 0 bases short and J 1 base short, with 9 bases between. The CDR3 extends over 15 amino acids. Unique molecular identifiers were used in preparing the TCRbeta library. TCRdb passed the PCR reads through MiXCR, listing each CDR3 protein once. The sample has roughly 590,000 distinct CDR3 sequences, over 15% seen once; the top ten hold 0.8% to 1.1%. This sample comprised PBMCs from the stem cell graft donor, obtained from the stem cell graft. V usage is TRBV4-1 and J usage is TRBJ1-1, with no clear D. The TCR originated in a human donor who donated a stem cell graft to a child with acute myeloid leukemia. The CDR3 is CASSQEALGNTEAFF. CDR3 bases: TGCGCCAGCAGCCAAGAGGCACTGGGGAACACTGAAGCTTTCTTT.